These 13 T cell receptor beta chains came from one sample sequenced in a study of blood T cell repertoires in COVID-19. Libraries were prepared by immunoSEQ multiplex PCR; TCRdb keeps only in-frame clonotypes and omits some of them. The sample has some 230,000 clones, 75% to 85% seen once. Sequenced: peripheral blood. The source is a woman over 75 with COVID-19, enrolled during active disease.

The chain recombines TRBV7-2 with TRBJ2-1; D gene unclear. Germline loops: CDR1 SGHTA, CDR2 FQGNSA. This CDR3 is built from 14 residues. The ends were cut back, 1 base at V and 5 bases at J, with 9 bases in the middle. In DNA form, the CDR3 reads TGTGCCAGCAGCTTAGTGGCCCGTAACAATGAGCAGTTCTTC. Amino acid sequence: CASSLVARNNEQFF. The entire variable domain, with the rest obtained from reference TRBV7-2 and TRBJ2-1, is as follows: GAGVSQSPSNKVTEKGKDVELRCDPISGHTALYWYRQSLGQGLEFLIYFQGNSAPDKSGLPSDRFSAERTGGSVSTLTIQRTQQEDSAVYLCASSLVARNNEQFFGPGTRLTVL.

The gene calls are TRBV9 and TRBJ2-2; no clear D. The V end lost 4 bases, the J end lost 5 bases, and 9 bases lay between the germline ends. In germline, CDR1 is SGDLS, CDR2 YYNGEE. CDR3 size: 13 residues. For the CDR3, the DNA is TGTGCCAGCAGCCTCCTACTAACCGGGGAGCTGTTTTTT. Translating it yields CASSLLLTGELFF.

The chain links TRBV19 to TRBJ1-5; 11 positions match TRBD1. This CDR3 is built from 17 residues. Germline values: CDR1 LNHDA, CDR2 SQIVND (reference sequence). After removal of 3 bases from V and 0 bases from J, the junction contained 4 bases not matched to a gene. CDR3 coding DNA: TGTGCCAGTAGTATGGGGACAGGGGGTCCTAGCAATCAGCCCCAGCATTTT. It translates to CASSMGTGGPSNQPQHF.

The V and J genes are TRBV14 and TRBJ2-3, with 14 bases fitting TRBD2. Trimming at V came to 4 bases and at J to 1 base, leaving 7 bases not matched to a gene. Germline CDR1 SGHDN, CDR2 FVKESK. This CDR3 is built from 18 residues. In DNA, the CDR3 is TGTGCCAGCAGCCGAAGACTAGCGGGAGGGCCAGGCACAGATACGCAGTATTTT. Its translation is CASSRRLAGGPGTDTQYF.

The chain employs TRBV11-2 and TRBJ2-3, with D perhaps matching TRBD2 (6 bases). The CDR3 has 16 amino acids. Germline values: CDR1 SGHAT, CDR2 FQNNGV. V gave up 4 bases and J gave up 0 bases, with 14 bases separating them. This CDR3 reads CASSWTGTRSTDTQYF. The CDR3 DNA is TGTGCCAGCAGCTGGACCGGGACTCGCAGCACAGATACGCAGTATTTT.

This clone occurred a few times. The chain carries TRBV24-1 and TRBJ1-2, with a weak D call TRBD1 (6 bases). Germline CDR1 reads KGHDR; CDR2 reads SFDVKD. Trimming pared 7 bases from V and 6 bases from J, leaving 23 bases between. The CDR3 extends over 16 amino acids. The CDR3 here is CATRSLRGGRAHGYTF. The CDR3 nucleotides read TGTGCCACCAGGTCTCTGAGGGGGGGGCGGGCTCATGGCTACACCTTC.

This chain uses TRBV9 with TRBJ1-1; TRBD1 aligns across 10 bases. The CDR3 sequence is 14 residues long. The junction had 10 bases not matched to a gene; V was cut back by 4 bases and J by 10 bases. Germline values: CDR1 SGDLS, CDR2 YYNGEE. The CDR3 loop reads CASSRGQGSSRAFF. The CDR3 DNA reads as TGTGCCAGCAGCCGGGGACAGGGGAGCTCTAGAGCTTTCTTT.

The rearrangement links TRBV7-2 to TRBJ1-2, with D tentatively TRBD1 (5 bases). The germline gives CDR1 SGHTA, CDR2 FQGNSA. This CDR3 has 17 residues. Trimming removed 1 base from V and 5 bases from J, with 20 bases in between. The CDR3 sequence is CASSLEVQGGSRYGYTF. The DNA of the CDR3 is TGTGCCAGCAGCTTAGAGGTGCAGGGAGGGAGCAGGTATGGCTACACCTTC.

The chain uses TRBV3-1 (or the pseudogene TRBV3-2) and TRBJ1-2; the D is unclear. Germline CDR1 reads LGHDT; CDR2 reads YNNKEL (reference sequence). V dropped 0 bases and J dropped 6 bases, with 17 bases sitting between them. The CDR3 loop spans 16 amino acids. The CDR3 spells CASSQDYGGGDDGYTF. Written as DNA, the CDR3 is TGTGCCAGCAGCCAAGATTATGGTGGTGGAGATGATGGCTACACCTTC.

This chain connects TRBV5-1 to TRBJ2-7; unclear D gene. Germline CDR1 is SGHRS and CDR2 is YFSETQ. Trimming removed 0 bases at V and 0 bases at J, with 7 bases between. The CDR3 totals 14 residues. The CDR3 bases are TGCGCCAGCAGCTTGGTCCAAGCCTCCTACGAGCAGTACTTC. Encoded protein: CASSLVQASYEQYF. The complete variable domain, with remaining parts taken from reference TRBV5-1 and TRBJ2-7, reads KAGVTQTPRYLIKTRGQQVTLSCSPISGHRSVSWYQQTPGQGLQFLFEYFSETQRNKGNFPGRFSGRQFSNSRSEMNVSTLELGDSALYLCASSLVQASYEQYFGPGTRLTVT.

This chain uses TRBV28 with TRBJ2-2; 9 bases line up with TRBD2. The CDR3 extends over 18 amino acids. Germline V gene sequence: CDR1 MDHEN, CDR2 SYDVKM. J gave up 6 bases and V 2 bases, and 13 bases lay outside the gene matches. The CDR3 DNA follows: TGTGCCAGCAGTTTAGCTAGCGGGAATTTAATCCGAGCCGGGGAGCTGTTTTTT. Translation gives CASSLASGNLIRAGELFF.

The V gene is TRBV11-1, the J gene TRBJ1-1, with D maybe TRBD1 (5 bases). The CDR3 is 13 amino acids. Trimming took 6 bases from V and 6 from J, leaving 14 bases between them. The germline V gene encodes CDR1 SGHAT and CDR2 FQDESV (reference sequence). The CDR3 loop is CASRPDLRAEAFF. The CDR3 region has the DNA TGTGCCAGCAGGCCTGACCTCAGGGCTGAAGCTTTCTTT.

This clone was recorded once. The chain links TRBV4-2 to TRBJ2-6, with D tentatively TRBD1 (5 bases). This CDR3 comprises 16 residues. Germline V gives CDR1 LGHNA, CDR2 YNFKEQ. Trimming pared 6 bases from V and 0 bases from J, leaving 12 bases between. The CDR3 is CASSTSRASGANVLTF. CDR3 DNA sequence: TGTGCCAGCAGTACGAGCAGGGCCTCTGGGGCCAACGTCCTGACTTTC.